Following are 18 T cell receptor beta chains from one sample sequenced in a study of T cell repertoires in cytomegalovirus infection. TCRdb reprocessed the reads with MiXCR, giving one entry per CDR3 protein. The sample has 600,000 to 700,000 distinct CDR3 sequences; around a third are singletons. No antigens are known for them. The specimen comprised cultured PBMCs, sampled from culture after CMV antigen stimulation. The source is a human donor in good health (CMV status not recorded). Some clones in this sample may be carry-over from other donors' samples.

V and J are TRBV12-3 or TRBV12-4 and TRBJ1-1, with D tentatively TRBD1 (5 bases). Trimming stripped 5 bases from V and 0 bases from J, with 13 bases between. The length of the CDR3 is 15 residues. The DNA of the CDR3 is TGTGCCAGCAGTCCAGAGGGGTTTCTGAACACTGAAGCTTTCTTT. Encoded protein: CASSPEGFLNTEAFF.

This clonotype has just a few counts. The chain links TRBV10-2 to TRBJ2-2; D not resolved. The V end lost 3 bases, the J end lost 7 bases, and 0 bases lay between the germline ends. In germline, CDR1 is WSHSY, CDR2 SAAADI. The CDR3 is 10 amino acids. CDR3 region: CASSDGELFF. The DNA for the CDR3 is TGCGCCAGCAGTGACGGGGAGCTGTTTTTT.

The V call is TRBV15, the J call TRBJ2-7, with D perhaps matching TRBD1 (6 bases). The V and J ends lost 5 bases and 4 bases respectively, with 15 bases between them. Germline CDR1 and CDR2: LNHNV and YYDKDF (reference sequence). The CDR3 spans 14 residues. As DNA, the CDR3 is TGTGCCACCAGCGGGGGCGGTCCTGCATACGAGCAGTACTTC. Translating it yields CATSGGGPAYEQYF.

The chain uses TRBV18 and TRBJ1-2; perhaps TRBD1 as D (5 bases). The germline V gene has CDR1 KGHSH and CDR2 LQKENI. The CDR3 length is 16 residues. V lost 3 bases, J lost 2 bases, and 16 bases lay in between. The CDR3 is CASSPRSQGENYGYTF. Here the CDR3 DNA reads TGTGCCAGCTCACCCAGGTCCCAGGGCGAGAACTATGGCTACACCTTC.

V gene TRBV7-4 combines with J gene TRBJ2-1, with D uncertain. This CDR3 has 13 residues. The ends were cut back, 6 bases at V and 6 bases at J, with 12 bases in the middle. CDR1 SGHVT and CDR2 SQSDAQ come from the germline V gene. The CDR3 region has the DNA TGTGCCAGCAGGATAGGTTCGGGCAATGAGCAGTTCTTC. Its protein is CASRIGSGNEQFF.

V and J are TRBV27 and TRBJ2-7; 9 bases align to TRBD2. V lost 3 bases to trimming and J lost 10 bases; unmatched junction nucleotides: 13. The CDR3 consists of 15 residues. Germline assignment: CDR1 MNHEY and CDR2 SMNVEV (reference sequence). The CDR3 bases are TGTGCCAGCAGTTTCCGGCGGGAGGGTTTGTCCGATCAGTACTTC. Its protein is CASSFRREGLSDQYF.

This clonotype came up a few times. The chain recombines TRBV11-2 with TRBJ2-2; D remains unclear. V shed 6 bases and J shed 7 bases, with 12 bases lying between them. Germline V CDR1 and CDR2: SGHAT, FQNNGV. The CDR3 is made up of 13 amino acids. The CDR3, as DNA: TGTGCCAGCAGTCCGGCCGAATACGGGGAGCTGTTTTTT. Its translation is CASSPAEYGELFF.

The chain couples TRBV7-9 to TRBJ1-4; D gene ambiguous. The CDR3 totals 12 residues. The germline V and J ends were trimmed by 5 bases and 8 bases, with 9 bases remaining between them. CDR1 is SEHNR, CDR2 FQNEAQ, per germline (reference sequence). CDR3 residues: CASSARGEKLFF. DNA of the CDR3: TGTGCCAGCAGCGCAAGAGGGGAAAAACTGTTTTTT.

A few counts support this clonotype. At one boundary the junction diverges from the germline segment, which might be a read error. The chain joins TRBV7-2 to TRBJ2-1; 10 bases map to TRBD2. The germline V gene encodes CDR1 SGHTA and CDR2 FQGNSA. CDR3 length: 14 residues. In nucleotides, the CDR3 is TGTGCCAGCAGCTTAAGCGGGGGGGCCCCCGAGATAATTTTC. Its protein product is CASSLSGGAPEIIF. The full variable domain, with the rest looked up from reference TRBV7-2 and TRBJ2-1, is GAGVSQSPSNKVTEKGKDVELRCDPISGHTALYWYRQSLGQGLEFLIYFQGNSAPDKSGLPSDRFSAERTGGSVSTLTIQRTQQEDSAVYLCASSLSGGAPEIIFGPGTRLTVL.

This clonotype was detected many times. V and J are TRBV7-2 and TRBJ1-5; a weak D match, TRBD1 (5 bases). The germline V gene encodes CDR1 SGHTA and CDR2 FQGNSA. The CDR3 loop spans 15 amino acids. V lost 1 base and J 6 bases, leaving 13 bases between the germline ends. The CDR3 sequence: CASSLELGGGQPQHF. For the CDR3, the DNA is TGTGCCAGCAGCTTAGAGTTGGGGGGAGGTCAGCCCCAGCATTTT. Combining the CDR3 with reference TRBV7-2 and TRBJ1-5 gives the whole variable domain GAGVSQSPSNKVTEKGKDVELRCDPISGHTALYWYRQSLGQGLEFLIYFQGNSAPDKSGLPSDRFSAERTGGSVSTLTIQRTQQEDSAVYLCASSLELGGGQPQHFGDGTRLSIL.

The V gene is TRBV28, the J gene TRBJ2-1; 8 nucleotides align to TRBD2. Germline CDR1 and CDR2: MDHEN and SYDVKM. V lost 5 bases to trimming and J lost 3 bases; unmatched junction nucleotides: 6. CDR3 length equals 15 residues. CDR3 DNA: TGTGCCAGCAGTACCCGGGGGGGGATCTACAATGAGCAGTTCTTC. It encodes CASSTRGGIYNEQFF.

The CDR3 DNA reads TGTGCCAGTAGTATACACAGGGGAGGAATAACAGATACGCAGTATTTT. Protein: CASSIHRGGITDTQYF. The chain employs TRBV19 and TRBJ2-3, with D possibly TRBD1 on 7 matching bases. Germline-derived CDR1 and CDR2 are LNHDA and SQIVND (reference sequence). The CDR3 consists of 16 residues. Trimming stripped 2 bases from V and 3 bases from J, with 15 bases between.

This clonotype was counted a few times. The CDR3 reads CASSLPGLAGGQFF. The CDR3, as DNA: TGTGCCAGCAGTCTTCCGGGACTAGCGGGGGGGCAGTTCTTC. The chain joins TRBV27 to TRBJ2-1; 15 nucleotides line up with TRBD2. Germline trimming cut 5 bases from V and 12 bases from J; bases unmatched to any gene: 5. Germline CDR1 reads MNHEY; CDR2 reads SMNVEV (reference sequence). The CDR3 contains 14 residues.

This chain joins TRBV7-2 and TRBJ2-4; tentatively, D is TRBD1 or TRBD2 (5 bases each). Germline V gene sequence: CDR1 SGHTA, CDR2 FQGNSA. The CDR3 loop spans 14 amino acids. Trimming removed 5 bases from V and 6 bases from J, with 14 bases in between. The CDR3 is CASSPRVGVNIQYF. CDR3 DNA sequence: TGTGCCAGCAGCCCAAGGGTGGGGGTAAACATTCAGTACTTC. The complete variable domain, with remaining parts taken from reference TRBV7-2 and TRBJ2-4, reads GAGVSQSPSNKVTEKGKDVELRCDPISGHTALYWYRQSLGQGLEFLIYFQGNSAPDKSGLPSDRFSAERTGGSVSTLTIQRTQQEDSAVYLCASSPRVGVNIQYFGAGTRLSVL.

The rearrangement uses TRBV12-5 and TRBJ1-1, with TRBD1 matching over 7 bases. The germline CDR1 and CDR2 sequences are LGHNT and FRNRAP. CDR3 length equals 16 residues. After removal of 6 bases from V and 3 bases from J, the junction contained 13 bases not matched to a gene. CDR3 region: CASGAAGGPGDTEAFF. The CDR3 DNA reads TGTGCTAGTGGGGCAGCAGGGGGACCGGGGGACACTGAAGCTTTCTTT.

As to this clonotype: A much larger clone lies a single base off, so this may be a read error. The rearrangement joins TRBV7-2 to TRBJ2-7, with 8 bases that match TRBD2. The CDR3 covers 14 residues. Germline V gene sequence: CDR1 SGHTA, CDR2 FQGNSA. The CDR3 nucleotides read TGTGTCAGCAGCTTAGGCGGGGGGCCCGCCGAGCAGTACTTC. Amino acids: CVSSLGGGPAEQYF. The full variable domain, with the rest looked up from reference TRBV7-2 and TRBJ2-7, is GAGVSQSPSNKVTEKGKDVELRCDPISGHTALYWYRQSLGQGLEFLIYFQGNSAPDKSGLPSDRFSAERTGGSVSTLTIQRTQQEDSAVYLCVSSLGGGPAEQYFGPGTRLTVT.

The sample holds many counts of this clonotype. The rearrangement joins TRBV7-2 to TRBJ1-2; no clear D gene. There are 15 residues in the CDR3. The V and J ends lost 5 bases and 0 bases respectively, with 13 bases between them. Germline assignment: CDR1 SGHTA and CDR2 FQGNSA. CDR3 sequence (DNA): TGTGCCAGCAGCCCGGTCAGAATGGCTAACTATGGCTACACCTTC. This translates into CASSPVRMANYGYTF.

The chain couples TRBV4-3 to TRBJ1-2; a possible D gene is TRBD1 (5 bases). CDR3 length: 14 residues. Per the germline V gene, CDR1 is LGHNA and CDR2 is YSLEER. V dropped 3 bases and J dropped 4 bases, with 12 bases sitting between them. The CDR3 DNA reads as TGCGCCAGCAGCCAGAACGGGGACGGCTATGGCTACACCTTC. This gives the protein CASSQNGDGYGYTF.